This TCR beta chain was identified in a study of cytomegalovirus exposure and HLA in healthy donors. Study background: Prior work identified around 110 million unique TCR beta sequences in some 200 million T cells.

Primers: 60 Vbeta forward and 13 Jbeta reverse. Sequencing was performed with immunoSEQ multiplex PCR; in TCRdb, only in-frame clones are kept and a portion is missing. Of roughly 130,000 clones in the sample, more than 60% were seen once. Study-wide points: Among TCR beta chains, those listed as cytomegalovirus-associated numbered some 160. Because they were indistinguishable, some V segments, including TRBV6-2 and TRBV6-3, were excluded.

There are 15 residues in the CDR3. Germline V gene lookup returns CDR1 SGHVS and CDR2 FNYEAQ. The trim removed 4 bases at V and 1 base at J, leaving 5 bases unmatched. For this clone: Its antigen is currently unknown.

This receptor was obtained from a male donor in good health and CMV-seronegative. The sequenced material came from PBMCs. The rearrangement uses TRBV7-6 and TRBJ2-3, with TRBD1 matching 7 bases. The CDR3 sequence: CASSYTGAGTDTQYF. The CDR3 nucleotides read TGTGCCAGCAGCTACACAGGGGCCGGCACAGATACGCAGTATTTT.